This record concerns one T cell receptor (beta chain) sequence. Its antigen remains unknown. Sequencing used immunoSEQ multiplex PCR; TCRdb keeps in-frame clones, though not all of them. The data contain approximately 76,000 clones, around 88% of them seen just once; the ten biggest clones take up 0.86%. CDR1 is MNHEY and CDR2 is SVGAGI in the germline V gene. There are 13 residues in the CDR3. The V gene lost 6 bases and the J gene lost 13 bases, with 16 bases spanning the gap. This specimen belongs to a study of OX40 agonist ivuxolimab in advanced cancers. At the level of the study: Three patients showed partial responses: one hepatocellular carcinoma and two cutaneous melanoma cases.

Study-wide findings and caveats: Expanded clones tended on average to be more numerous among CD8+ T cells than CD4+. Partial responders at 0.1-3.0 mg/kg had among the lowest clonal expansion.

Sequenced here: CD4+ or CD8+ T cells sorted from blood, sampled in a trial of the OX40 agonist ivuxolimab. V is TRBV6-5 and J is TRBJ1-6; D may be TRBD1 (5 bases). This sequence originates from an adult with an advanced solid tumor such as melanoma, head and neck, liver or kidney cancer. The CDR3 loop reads CASRDGTQIPLHF. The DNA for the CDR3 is TGTGCCAGCAGAGACGGGACCCAGATTCCCCTCCACTTT.